Below are 3 T cell receptor beta chains sequenced from a single sample in a study of CD8 T cells in Susac syndrome. An input of about 0.5 to 1 ug of RNA was subjected to reverse transcription using random hexamers. TCRdb independently ran MiXCR on the immunoSEQ multiplex PCR reads; one entry per CDR3 protein. This sample has some 110,000 distinct CDR3 sequences, with 90% to 95% found just once. Sequenced input: CD8+ T cells from PBMCs. Every receptor here comes from a human donor with multiple sclerosis.

The chain's CDR3 is CASSQEGGTGEEETQYF. In nucleotides, the CDR3 is TGCGCCAGCAGCCAAGAAGGAGGCACAGGGGAGGAAGAGACCCAGTACTTC. This sequence joins TRBV4-1 and TRBJ2-5, with D perhaps TRBD1 (7 bases). V was clipped by 0 bases and J by 3 bases, with 17 bases between them. This CDR3 comprises 17 residues. Looked up from germline, CDR1 is MGHRA and CDR2 is YSYEKL.

The J gene is TRBJ2-3, the V gene TRBV27; a possible D gene is TRBD1 (6 bases). The germline CDR1 and CDR2 sequences are MNHEY and SMNVEV (reference sequence). Between the trimmed V and J ends, which lost 2 bases and 3 bases, there was a span of 9 bases. The CDR3 extends over 14 amino acids. The CDR3 sequence is CASSLARGTDTQYF. The CDR3 nucleotides are TGTGCCAGCAGTTTAGCTAGGGGGACAGATACGCAGTATTTT.

The chain joins TRBV4-1 to TRBJ2-7; 8 bases map to TRBD1. The CDR3 is 13 amino acids. V lost 3 bases and J lost 4; bases outside the gene matches: 2. The V gene's germline CDR1 is MGHRA and CDR2 YSYEKL. This chain's CDR3 is CASSHGQGYEQYV. DNA of the CDR3: TGCGCCAGCAGCCATGGACAGGGATACGAGCAGTACGTC.